The entry below gives a single TCR beta chain sequence along with its context. Its antigen target is currently unknown. The input lacks base qualities; no much larger clone sits a single base away. This sample is part of a study of shared clonotypes between healthy human individuals (dated by TCRdb to the early 2020s). Concerning the study at large: A couple of women and a few men aged 18 to 49 years were included in the cohort. Between about 0.94 and 10 billion PBMCs per donor were obtained by leukapheresis. Libraries were prepared and TCR repertoires were sequenced by different laboratories using diverse techniques, in order to increase sequencing depth and limit assay-specific biases. For each donor, three plates each were used for CD4 naive and CD4 memory, two plates were used for CD8 naive, and one plate was used for CD8 memory. Blood TCR repertoires of five healthy adults were deeply sequenced to estimate repertoire size and the extent of clonotype sharing between individuals.

Using the deep immunoSEQ assay, multiplex PCR amplified TCR CDR3 regions from genomic DNA. Extracted genomic DNA from each cell subset was distributed evenly across all wells of several immunoSEQ 96-well plates, and each plate was treated as a replicate. Each replicate PCR for sorted subsets received approximately 220 ng genomic DNA, equal to roughly 29,000 T cell genomes. The purified libraries were quantified using a Qubit 3.0 fluorometer, sized with a Bioanalyzer 2100, and then quantified again using the KAPA Library Quantification kit. Every immunoSEQ 96-well plate was sequenced on a separate single-read 150-cycle Illumina NextSeq 550 flow cell. From the authors' description of their analysis: Because the immunoSEQ output held only junctional sequences and lacked quality scores, the filtering could not match the filtering applied to full-length reads. To assign V/J genes and CDR3, sequences were annotated against IMGT germline references using PyIR, a Python wrapper for IgBLAST v1.9. Reads with weak V/J assignments (E-value above 1e-6), missing CDR3, stop codons, out-of-frame junctions, or ambiguous translated residues were removed. V3J clonotypes were defined as sequences sharing an identical inferred V gene, J gene, and CDR3 amino acid sequence. Percentage overlap between repertoires was calculated by dividing the number of shared unique clonotypes by the size of the smaller repertoire. Richness of each repertoire was evaluated using RTK rarefaction, the Chao1 estimator, and Recon v2.1 estimates of unobserved clonotypes. For all TCRbeta clonotypes obtained by the gDNA method from a handful of donors, generation probabilities were computed with OLGA. TCRdb provides this immuneACCESS table in a form limited to in-frame rearrangements. Some clones are lacking; in checked studies, under half of them reflect an unresolved V gene, and why the rest are absent is not known. The V and J calls and clone size were taken over from that table, and D and trimming were inferred from the DNA. Counted in this sample were about 1.1 million clones; about 84% of them appeared once. More than 0.5% of the sample lies in the top ten.

Overall results and qualifications from the work: Compared with non-shared clonotypes, the clonotypes found in all four sorted-subset donors had higher generation probabilities. Larger estimated clonotype richness was generally found for naive subsets than for memory subsets. About 5% of naive CD4, 3.5% of naive CD8, about 2.5% of memory CD4, and about 0.4% of memory CD8 clonotypes were shared across several donors. Because the study included a small number of donors, the genetic and exposure-history diversity represented was limited. Sampling was restricted to blood, and TCR repertoires in tissues likely differ from the TCR repertoires found in blood. Even with the large sequencing depth, rarefaction of the sorted-subset datasets indicated that sequencing was incomplete. Based on pairwise subsampling, the degree of clonotype sharing among donors was expected to be affected by sequencing depth.

Taken from the germline V gene, the CDR1 and CDR2 loops are SGHAT and FQNNGV. Its CDR3 holds 13 amino acids, cysteine through phenylalanine. Only the CDR3 region is kept as DNA, spanning 39 bases read in frame from base 1. The V and J ends are trimmed by 0 bases and 3 bases, leaving 6 bases between them. Donors were healthy HIV-negative adults with no recently reported acute infections or vaccinations. Every donor was a Caucasian adult living in Nashville, Tennessee, USA. Magnetic negative selection was used to enrich CD4+ T cells, after which naive cells were positively selected on CD45RA and the negative fraction became the memory subset. Blood was obtained by leukapheresis, after which PBMCs were separated by Ficoll-Histopaque density gradient centrifugation and cryopreserved in liquid nitrogen vapor phase. Purity and quantity of every magnetically sorted T cell population were checked by analytical flow cytometry. Genomic DNA was isolated from each sorted fraction and quantified by UV absorbance on a Nanodrop 2000c.

The rearranged segments are TRBV11-2 and TRBJ2-7; the D gene assignment is ambiguous. Sequencing was done on a sample of memory CD4+ T cells from PBMCs. The sample's cell subset or site label, decoded: CD45RA-negative fraction. The TCR originated in a man between 18 and 35 years old in good health. Some clones in this sample may be carry-over from other donors' samples. The DNA sequence is TGTGCCAGCAGCTTAGACACCTACTACGAGCAGTACTTC. It codes for CASSLDTYYEQYF.